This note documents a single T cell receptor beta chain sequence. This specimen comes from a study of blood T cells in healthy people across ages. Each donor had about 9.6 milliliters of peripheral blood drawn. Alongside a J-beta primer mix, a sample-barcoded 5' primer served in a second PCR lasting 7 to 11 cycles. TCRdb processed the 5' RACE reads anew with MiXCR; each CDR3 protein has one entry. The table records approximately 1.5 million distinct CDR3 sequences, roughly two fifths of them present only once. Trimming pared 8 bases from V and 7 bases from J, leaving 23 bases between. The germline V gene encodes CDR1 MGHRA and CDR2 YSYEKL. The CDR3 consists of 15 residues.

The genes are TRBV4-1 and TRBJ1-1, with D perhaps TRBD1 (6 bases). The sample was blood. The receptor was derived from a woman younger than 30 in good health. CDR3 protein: CASRASPGTPLEAFF. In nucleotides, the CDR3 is TGCGCCAGCCGAGCCTCTCCGGGGACACCGCTTGAAGCTTTCTTT.